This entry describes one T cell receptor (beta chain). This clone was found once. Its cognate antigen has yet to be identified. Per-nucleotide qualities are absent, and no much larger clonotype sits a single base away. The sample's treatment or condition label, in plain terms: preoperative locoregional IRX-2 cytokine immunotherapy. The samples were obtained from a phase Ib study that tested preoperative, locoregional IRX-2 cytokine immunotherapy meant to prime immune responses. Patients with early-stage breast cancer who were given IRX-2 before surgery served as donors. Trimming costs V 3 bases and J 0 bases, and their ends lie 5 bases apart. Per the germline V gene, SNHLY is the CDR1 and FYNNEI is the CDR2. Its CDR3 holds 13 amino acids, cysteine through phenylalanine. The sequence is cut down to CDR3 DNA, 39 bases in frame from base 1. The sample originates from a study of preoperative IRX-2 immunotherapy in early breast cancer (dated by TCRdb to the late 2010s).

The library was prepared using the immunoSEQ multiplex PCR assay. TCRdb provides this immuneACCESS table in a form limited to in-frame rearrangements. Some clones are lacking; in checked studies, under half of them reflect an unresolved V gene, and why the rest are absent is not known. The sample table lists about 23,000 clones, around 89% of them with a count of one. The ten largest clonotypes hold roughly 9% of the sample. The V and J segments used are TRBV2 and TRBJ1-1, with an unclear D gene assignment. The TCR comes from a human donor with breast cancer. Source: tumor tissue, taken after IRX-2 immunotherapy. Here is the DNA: TGTGCCAGCAGTGATCCGGTGAACACTGAAGCTTTCTTT. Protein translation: CASSDPVNTEAFF.